This TCR beta chain was retrieved from a study of control samples from healthy donors and cancer patients. The CDR3 has 13 amino acids. Using immunoSEQ multiplex PCR, the repertoire was profiled, and TCRdb retains in-frame clones only, with some absent. The sample holds more than 95,000 clones, approximately 89% seen once. This TCR was recovered from a man aged 55-75 years in good health. Sequencing used blood. This rearrangement joins TRBV21-1 to TRBJ2-7; the table's D call, TRBD1, was not checked against the DNA. TRBV21-1 has pseudogene status. This CDR3 is CASSKDRRPCSAV. CDR3 bases: TGTGCCAGCAGCAAAGACAGAAGACCGTGTAGTGCTGTC.